This TCR beta chain was captured in a study of CD8 T cell repertoires and HIV-1 epitope variants. Across the study: T cells were stimulated with Twenty-five Gag and Nef peptides separately.

The data were produced by immunoSEQ multiplex PCR, yet TCRdb's version contains in-frame clones alone and is incomplete. The sample includes about 6,000 clones, about three fifths of them seen just once. Comments on this clone: Its antigen is undetermined.

The CDR3 consists of 16 residues. Germline CDR1 and CDR2: LNHDA and SQIVND (reference sequence). Germline trimming cut 7 bases from V and 7 bases from J; bases unmatched to any gene: 12. Findings and limits, study-wide: Nef KF9 drew roughly five clonotypes and HW9 one, without TAALDMSHF responses. Ten or so TCR beta clonotypes were antigen-specific, more than five apparently recognizing autologous or escape variants.

The sequenced material came from cultured CD8+ T cells derived from PBMCs. This TCR derives from a male donor with HIV. The V call is TRBV19, the J call TRBJ2-1; 11 bases are shared with TRBD2. CDR3 sequence: CASTHLTSGSRNEQFF. In nucleotides, the CDR3 is TGTGCCAGTACCCATCTCACTAGCGGGAGTCGGAATGAGCAGTTCTTC.